These T cell receptor beta chains were read from a single sample in a study of T cells after yellow fever vaccination. Each CDR3 protein is one row after TCRdb ran MiXCR on the 5' RACE reads. This sample carries approximately 70,000 distinct CDR3 sequences, approximately 7% of them seen once, and the ten largest clones take 37%. Sequenced here: CD8+ T cells sorted from PBMCs, sampled approximately 40 days after the first yellow fever vaccination. Receptor source: a man aged 18 to 29 who received the YFV17D yellow fever vaccine. The CDR3 runs from the conserved cysteine through the conserved F or W. Each record gives: D gene, clone size, J gene, V gene, CDR3 DNA, CDR3 protein. D genes are given only for firm matches. Not all rows give a size; the values are once, few, many and, for expanded clones, a class.

d_call: -; clone_size: -; j_call: TRBJ2-2; v_call: TRBV12-5; cdr3_nt: TGTGCCACCTCCCAAGTATTGGTCGGGCCAAACACCGGGGAGCTGTTTTTT; cdr3_aa: CATSQVLVGPNTGELFF
d_call: TRBD1; clone_size: few; j_call: TRBJ2-6; v_call: TRBV5-1; cdr3_nt: TGCGCCAGCAGCCGCCTGACAGGGGGGTTTGGGGCCAACGTCCTGACTTTC; cdr3_aa: CASSRLTGGFGANVLTF
d_call: -; clone_size: few; j_call: TRBJ1-2; v_call: TRBV24-1; cdr3_nt: TGTGCCGCCTTCGGGCCGCTGTGCTATGGCTACACCTTC; cdr3_aa: CAAFGPLCYGYTF
d_call: -; clone_size: many; j_call: TRBJ2-3; v_call: TRBV7-9; cdr3_nt: TGTGCCAGCAGCTTCGGAGAATTTTTGGGAGATACGCAGTATTTT; cdr3_aa: CASSFGEFLGDTQYF
d_call: -; clone_size: many; j_call: TRBJ2-7; v_call: TRBV6-2/TRBV6-3; cdr3_nt: TGTGCCAGCAGTTACTCGACCCAGGACCTTACCTACGAGCAGTACTTC; cdr3_aa: CASSYSTQDLTYEQYF
d_call: -; clone_size: many; j_call: TRBJ1-1; v_call: TRBV27; cdr3_nt: TGTGCCAGCAGCCCCAGAGGGGCCAGCACTGAAGCTTTCTTT; cdr3_aa: CASSPRGASTEAFF
d_call: -; clone_size: many; j_call: TRBJ2-3; v_call: TRBV5-1; cdr3_nt: TGCGCCAGCTCCTTCCTAAACAGGGATGGGGCGGGGGATACGCAGTATTTT; cdr3_aa: CASSFLNRDGAGDTQYF
d_call: -; clone_size: many; j_call: TRBJ1-2; v_call: TRBV6-5; cdr3_nt: TGTGCCAGCAGTTACGACAGGCAGTATGGCTACACCTTC; cdr3_aa: CASSYDRQYGYTF
d_call: TRBD2; clone_size: many; j_call: TRBJ2-1; v_call: TRBV30; cdr3_nt: TGTGCCTGGACGGCTAGCGGGAGAAATGAGCAGTTCTTC; cdr3_aa: CAWTASGRNEQFF
d_call: TRBD2; clone_size: many; j_call: TRBJ2-3; v_call: TRBV20-1; cdr3_nt: TGCAGTGCTGAAGGAGCGGGGAAGGAGTTGTATACGCAGTATTTT; cdr3_aa: CSAEGAGKELYTQYF
d_call: -; clone_size: many; j_call: TRBJ2-1; v_call: TRBV12-3/TRBV12-4; cdr3_nt: TGTGCCAGCAGTTTCGTGAGAAATGAGCAGTTCTTC; cdr3_aa: CASSFVRNEQFF
d_call: TRBD2; clone_size: many; j_call: TRBJ2-1; v_call: TRBV15; cdr3_nt: TGTGCCACCAGCAGGGATCTAGCGGGGGGCGCGAATGAGCAGTTCTTC; cdr3_aa: CATSRDLAGGANEQFF
d_call: -; clone_size: few; j_call: TRBJ1-1; v_call: TRBV6-1; cdr3_nt: TGTGCCAGCAGTATATGGAGGGGTGGGAACACTGAAGCTTTCTTT; cdr3_aa: CASSIWRGGNTEAFF
d_call: -; clone_size: -; j_call: TRBJ2-7; v_call: TRBV27; cdr3_nt: TGTGCCAGCAGCCTGCCCAGCTACGAGCAGTACTTC; cdr3_aa: CASSLPSYEQYF
d_call: -; clone_size: many; j_call: TRBJ1-3; v_call: TRBV6-5; cdr3_nt: TGTGCCAGCACCTACGGAGGGGTAGGAAACACCATATATTTT; cdr3_aa: CASTYGGVGNTIYF
d_call: TRBD2; clone_size: -; j_call: TRBJ2-1; v_call: TRBV20-1; cdr3_nt: TGCAGTGCTAGGGAACTAGCGGGGGTTGGCAATGAGCAGTTCTTC; cdr3_aa: CSARELAGVGNEQFF
d_call: -; clone_size: few; j_call: TRBJ2-4; v_call: TRBV3-1; cdr3_nt: TGTGCCAGCAGCCCGATAGGGCAGGATCTAGCCAAAAACATTCAGTACTTC; cdr3_aa: CASSPIGQDLAKNIQYF
d_call: TRBD1; clone_size: many; j_call: TRBJ2-5; v_call: TRBV19; cdr3_nt: TGTGCCAGTAGTATAACAGGGGGCGGAGAGACCCAGTACTTC; cdr3_aa: CASSITGGGETQYF
d_call: -; clone_size: many; j_call: TRBJ2-1; v_call: TRBV12-3/TRBV12-4; cdr3_nt: TGTGCCAGCACCTCCGCCGCCCACAATGAGCAGTTCTTC; cdr3_aa: CASTSAAHNEQFF
d_call: TRBD1; clone_size: many; j_call: TRBJ2-1; v_call: TRBV4-3; cdr3_nt: TGCGCCAGCAGCCAGGGGACAGGGAGGCACAATGAGCAGTTCTTC; cdr3_aa: CASSQGTGRHNEQFF
d_call: -; clone_size: -; j_call: TRBJ2-7; v_call: TRBV9; cdr3_nt: TGTGCCAGCAGCGTAGCTGTGGGCTCCTACGAGCAGTACTTC; cdr3_aa: CASSVAVGSYEQYF
d_call: -; clone_size: few; j_call: TRBJ1-6; v_call: TRBV7-2; cdr3_nt: TGTGCCAGCAGCTACCGACCTAATTCACCCCTCCACTTT; cdr3_aa: CASSYRPNSPLHF
d_call: -; clone_size: many; j_call: TRBJ1-5; v_call: TRBV6-5; cdr3_nt: TGTGCTAGCGGGCATTACGATCAGCCCCAGCATTTT; cdr3_aa: CASGHYDQPQHF
d_call: TRBD1; clone_size: few; j_call: TRBJ1-1; v_call: TRBV14; cdr3_nt: TGTGCCAGCAGCCAACTATCGGGACAGGCGAACACTGAAGCTTTCTTT; cdr3_aa: CASSQLSGQANTEAFF
d_call: -; clone_size: many; j_call: TRBJ2-5; v_call: TRBV12-3/TRBV12-4; cdr3_nt: TGTGCCAGCAGTACCCGGGGCCAAGAGACCCAGTACTTC; cdr3_aa: CASSTRGQETQYF
d_call: TRBD1; clone_size: many; j_call: TRBJ2-7; v_call: TRBV7-2; cdr3_nt: TGTGCCAGCAGCTCCCGGGACAGGGGTCTGGAGCAGTACTTC; cdr3_aa: CASSSRDRGLEQYF
d_call: TRBD1; clone_size: few; j_call: TRBJ1-2; v_call: TRBV20-1; cdr3_nt: TGCAGTGCTAGAGAGGCAGGGGGCGAAGGCTACACCTTC; cdr3_aa: CSAREAGGEGYTF
d_call: -; clone_size: few; j_call: TRBJ1-1; v_call: TRBV9; cdr3_nt: TGTGCCAGCAGCGTTAGGTCCTACACTGAAGCTTTCTTT; cdr3_aa: CASSVRSYTEAFF
d_call: -; clone_size: -; j_call: TRBJ1-1; v_call: TRBV11-2; cdr3_nt: TGTGCCAGCAGCTTCGCAGGGAGGGGAACTGAAGCTTTCTTT; cdr3_aa: CASSFAGRGTEAFF
d_call: TRBD2; clone_size: few; j_call: TRBJ2-3; v_call: TRBV5-1; cdr3_nt: TGCGCCAGCAGCTTGCCGACTAGCGGGGGTGGAGATACGCAGTATTTT; cdr3_aa: CASSLPTSGGGDTQYF
d_call: -; clone_size: -; j_call: TRBJ1-1; v_call: TRBV29-1; cdr3_nt: TGCAGCGTTGAAGATGGGGAGGGGCGGGAAGCTTTCTTT; cdr3_aa: CSVEDGEGREAFF
d_call: -; clone_size: -; j_call: TRBJ1-2; v_call: TRBV29-1; cdr3_nt: TGCAGCGTAGATGATAGAGGTCTCTATGGCTACACCTTC; cdr3_aa: CSVDDRGLYGYTF
d_call: -; clone_size: many; j_call: TRBJ2-1; v_call: TRBV4-1; cdr3_nt: TGCGCCAGCAGCCAAGATAGGGGGGGTGATGAGCAGTTCTTC; cdr3_aa: CASSQDRGGDEQFF
d_call: -; clone_size: many; j_call: TRBJ2-1; v_call: TRBV6-6; cdr3_nt: TGTGCCAGCACGGTTGGCGGGCGCAATGAGCAGTTCTTC; cdr3_aa: CASTVGGRNEQFF
d_call: -; clone_size: few; j_call: TRBJ2-3; v_call: TRBV11-2; cdr3_nt: TGTGCCAGCAGCCCCGACTTTTACACAGATACGCAGTATTTT; cdr3_aa: CASSPDFYTDTQYF
d_call: -; clone_size: few; j_call: TRBJ1-2; v_call: TRBV4-1; cdr3_nt: TGCGCCAGCAGCCAAGACAGCACTTATGGCTACACCTTC; cdr3_aa: CASSQDSTYGYTF
d_call: -; clone_size: many; j_call: TRBJ2-5; v_call: TRBV10-3; cdr3_nt: TGTGCCATCAGTGTTATTAAGGTGGGGAGAGAGACCCAGTACTTC; cdr3_aa: CAISVIKVGRETQYF
d_call: -; clone_size: many; j_call: TRBJ2-6; v_call: TRBV7-9; cdr3_nt: TGTGCCAGCAGCTTAGGACTGATGTCTGGGGCCAACGTCCTGACTTTC; cdr3_aa: CASSLGLMSGANVLTF
d_call: TRBD1; clone_size: many; j_call: TRBJ1-3; v_call: TRBV11-2; cdr3_nt: TGTGCCAGCAGCTTACAGTGGACAGGGATTGGAAACACCATATATTTT; cdr3_aa: CASSLQWTGIGNTIYF
d_call: -; clone_size: many; j_call: TRBJ2-1; v_call: TRBV29-1; cdr3_nt: TGCAGCGTTGTCCGGGACTCAGGAGATAATTTGCAGTTCTTC; cdr3_aa: CSVVRDSGDNLQFF